These T cell receptor beta chains were read from a single sample in a study of breast tumors, draining lymph nodes, adjacent tissues. TCRdb called the multiplex PCR reads again in MiXCR, with one record for every CDR3 protein. The sample lists over 35,000 distinct CDR3 sequences, approximately 37% seen once, with about 11% in the top ten. Input material: breast tumor tissue. The receptors originated from a female donor with breast cancer. Some clones in this sample may be carry-over from other donors' samples. Each CDR3 is given with its conserved first and last residue. A D gene is named only where the DNA matches it firmly. Only part of the rows carry a size: once, few, many, or a class if the clone is expanded.

clone_size d_call j_call v_call cdr3_aa cdr3_nt
many . TRBJ2-7 TRBV5-1 CASSSEGGSYEQYF TGCGCCAGCAGCTCCGAAGGGGGGTCTTACGAGCAGTACTTC
many . TRBJ1-4 TRBV12-3/TRBV12-4 CASSLRAGEKLFF TGTGCCAGCAGTTTGAGGGCTGGGGAAAAACTGTTTTTT
once TRBD2 TRBJ2-2 TRBV7-3 CASSFLAGDTGELFF TGTGCCAGCAGCTTTCTAGCGGGAGACACCGGGGAGCTGTTTTTT
medium-sized TRBD2 TRBJ2-1 TRBV7-8 CASSFQGLADNEQFF TGTGCCAGCAGCTTCCAGGGACTAGCGGACAATGAGCAGTTCTTC
. . TRBJ1-2 TRBV28 CASSPNYGYTF TGTGCCAGCAGTCCTAACTATGGCTACACCTTC
. . TRBJ1-4 TRBV28 CASSLGLGVTNEKLFF TGTGCCAGCAGTTTAGGATTGGGGGTAACTAATGAAAAACTGTTTTTT
many . TRBJ2-1 TRBV7-6 CASSPDNNEQFF TGTGCCAGCAGCCCCGATAACAATGAGCAGTTCTTC
. TRBD2 TRBJ2-1 TRBV12-3/TRBV12-4 CASSSLGTSGSNEQFF TGTGCCAGCAGCTCCCTCGGGACTAGCGGGAGTAATGAGCAGTTCTTC
many TRBD1 TRBJ2-7 TRBV6-1 CATRGQGQSVSEQYF TGTGCCACCAGGGGACAGGGACAGTCAGTCAGCGAGCAGTACTTC
many TRBD1 TRBJ2-2 TRBV7-3 CASSLTDRGGELFF TGTGCCAGCAGCTTAACAGACAGGGGCGGGGAGCTGTTTTTT
many TRBD2 TRBJ2-7 TRBV14 CASSQNSGSSYEQYF TGTGCCAGCAGCCAGAATAGCGGGAGCTCCTACGAGCAGTACTTC
. . TRBJ2-2 TRBV6-5 CASSYSGTGSSNTGGLFF TGTGCCAGCAGTTATTCCGGGACGGGCTCATCGAACACCGGGGGGCTGTTTTTT
. . TRBJ2-5 TRBV11-2 CASSLEASWETQYF TGTGCCAGCAGCTTAGAGGCTAGCTGGGAGACCCAGTACTTC
many TRBD2 TRBJ2-2 TRBV6-6 CASSLVAGNTGELFF TGTGCCAGCAGTTTGGTAGCGGGGAACACCGGGGAGCTGTTTTTT
many . TRBJ2-7 TRBV7-8 CASSLGPDYEQYF TGTGCCAGCAGCTTAGGTCCGGACTACGAGCAGTACTTC
. . TRBJ2-1 TRBV4-3 CASSQDPRGNEQFF TGCGCCAGCAGCCAAGATCCGAGAGGCAATGAGCAGTTCTTC